This TCR beta chain was found in a study of read filtering for tumor transcriptome and immune sequencing. Overall study context: Patients were some 16 male and 11 to 15 female, mean age roughly 68 years, range roughly 45 to 85.

The library was built from about 400 ng RNA with molecular barcoded adaptors for alpha/delta and beta/gamma chains. TCRdb reprocessed the reads with MiXCR, giving one entry per CDR3 protein. The sample has about 37,000 distinct CDR3 sequences, around 15% seen once; the top ten hold about 39%. Study-level points and caveats: IR-seq and RNA-seq agreed better without single-read clonotypes. This fraction held mixed bone marrow immune cells after CD138-negative sorting. Compared with RNA-seq, IR-seq gave much higher clonotype depth and reliability.

A few counts support this clonotype. What it binds is unknown. A much larger clone differs from this one at a single base, so this may be a read error. Germline CDR1 WSHSY, CDR2 SAAADI. The germline V and J ends were trimmed by 11 bases and 5 bases, with 12 bases remaining between them. The CDR3 is made up of 11 amino acids. Sequencing was carried out using a population of CD138-negative cells sorted from bone marrow. This receptor was obtained from a donor at least 40 years old with multiple myeloma. The chain links TRBV10-2 to TRBJ1-1; D unresolved. The CDR3 region has the DNA TGCGCCTGTTGTGGGAGAACTGAAGCTTTCTTT. Encoded protein: CACCGRTEAFF.